The text below deals with one T cell receptor beta chain. Its antigen is not identified. These data are taken from a study of CD8+ T cells in alopecia areata. Study details: The study gave tofacitinib for 6 to 18 months, then 6 months off drug.

Sequencing templates came from extracted RNA that was reverse transcribed into cDNA. Clones were read by immunoSEQ multiplex PCR, and TCRdb kept only the in-frame ones, dropping some. The sample records about 200,000 clones, 60% being singletons. General study points: Normal skin's resident alphabeta T cells are sequenced alongside lesional scalp T cells. While tofacitinib was given, many expanded lesional clones persisted in scalp and blood.

V gave up 6 bases and J gave up 5 bases, with 16 bases separating them. Germline lookup yields CDR1 SGHVS and CDR2 FNYEAQ. This CDR3 region has 14 residues. Regarding treatment: oral pan-JAK inhibitor, 5-10 mg twice daily. The sequencing used CD4+ T cells sorted from blood, collected at week 24, from a patient treated with tofacitinib. This chain uses TRBV7-6 with TRBJ2-5; D possibly matches TRBD1 or TRBD2 (5 bases each). This TCR was recovered from a human donor with alopecia areata. CDR3 sequence: CASSSGTFGETQYF. In DNA, the CDR3 is TGTGCCAGCAGTTCCGGGACCTTCGGGGAGACCCAGTACTTC.